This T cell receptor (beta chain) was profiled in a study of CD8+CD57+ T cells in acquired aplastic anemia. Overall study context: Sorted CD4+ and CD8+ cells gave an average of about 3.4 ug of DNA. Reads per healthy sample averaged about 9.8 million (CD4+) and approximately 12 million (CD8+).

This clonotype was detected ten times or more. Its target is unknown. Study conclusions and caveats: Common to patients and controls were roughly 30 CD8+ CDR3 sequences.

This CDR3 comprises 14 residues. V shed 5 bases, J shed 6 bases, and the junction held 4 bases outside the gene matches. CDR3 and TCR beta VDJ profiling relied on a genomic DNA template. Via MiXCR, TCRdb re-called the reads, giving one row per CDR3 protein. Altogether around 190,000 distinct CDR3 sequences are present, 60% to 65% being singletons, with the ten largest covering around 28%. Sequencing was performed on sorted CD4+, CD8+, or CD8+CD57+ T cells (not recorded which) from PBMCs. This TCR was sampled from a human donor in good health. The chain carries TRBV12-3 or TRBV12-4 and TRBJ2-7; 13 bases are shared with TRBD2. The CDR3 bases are TGTGCCAGCAGTACTAGCGGGGGGGCCCTCGAGCAGTACTTC. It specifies CASSTSGGALEQYF.